This T cell receptor beta chain was captured in a study of T-cell memory formation after mild COVID-19. The length of the CDR3 is 13 residues. V was shortened by 10 bases and J by 0 bases, with 10 bases between the two germline ends. CDR1 is SNHLY and CDR2 is FYNNEI in the germline V gene. This clonotype was picked up a small number of times. It was 5'RACE with constant-segment primers that produced the TCR alpha and TCR beta cDNA libraries, which carried sample barcodes and UMIs. TCRdb re-called the 5' RACE reads through MiXCR, storing one row per CDR3 protein. The sample holds roughly 370,000 distinct CDR3 sequences; 15% to 20% are singletons and the top ten take 20% to 25%.

Material for sequencing was PBMCs or a T cell subset sorted from them (not recorded which). J is TRBJ2-1 and V is TRBV2; the D is unclear. This TCR was sampled from a man younger than 35 who had mild COVID-19 (a few samples of this study predate the infection). Cell type and time point are not known. The CDR3 region has the DNA TGTGCCACTCAAGACATCTCCTACAATGAGCAGTTCTTC. This translates into CATQDISYNEQFF.